This T cell receptor (beta chain) was recovered during a study of T cell changes during pregnancy in multiple sclerosis. Points on this clone: The same CDR3 also results from other DNA sequences found in this sample.

Germline CDR1 MNHEY, CDR2 SVGAGI. The CDR3 loop spans 15 amino acids. With 3 bases clipped from V and 2 bases from J, the junction kept 3 bases outside the gene matches. Using immunoSEQ multiplex PCR, the repertoire was profiled, and TCRdb retains in-frame clones only, with some absent. The table lists 40,000 or so clones, about nine tenths of them singletons. This clonotype was obtained from a female donor in good health, enrolled as a control in a pregnancy study. The V and J genes are TRBV6-5 and TRBJ1-2, with 10 bases that match TRBD1. The sample here was CD4+ T cells from peripheral blood mononuclear cells, taken in the first trimester of pregnancy. CDR3 sequence: CASSYRDRGNYGYTF. Written as DNA, the CDR3 is TGTGCCAGCAGTTATAGGGACAGGGGAAACTATGGCTACACCTTC.